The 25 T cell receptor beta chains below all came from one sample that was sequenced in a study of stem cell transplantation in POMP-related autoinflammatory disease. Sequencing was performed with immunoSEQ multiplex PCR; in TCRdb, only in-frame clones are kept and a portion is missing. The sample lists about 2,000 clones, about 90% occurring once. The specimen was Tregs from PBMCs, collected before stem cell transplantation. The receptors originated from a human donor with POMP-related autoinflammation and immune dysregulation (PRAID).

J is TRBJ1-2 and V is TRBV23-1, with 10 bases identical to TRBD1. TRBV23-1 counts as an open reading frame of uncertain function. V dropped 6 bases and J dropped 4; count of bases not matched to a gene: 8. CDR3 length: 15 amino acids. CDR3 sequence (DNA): TGCGCCAGCAGCCAAGATCGGACAGGGGGCTATGGCTACACCTTC. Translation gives CASSQDRTGGYGYTF.

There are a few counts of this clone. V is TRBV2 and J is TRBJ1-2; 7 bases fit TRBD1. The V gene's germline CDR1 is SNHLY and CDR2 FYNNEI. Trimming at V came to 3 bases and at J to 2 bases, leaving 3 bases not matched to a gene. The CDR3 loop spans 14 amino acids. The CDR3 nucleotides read TGTGCCAGCAGTGATACAGGGGCGAACTATGGCTACACCTTC. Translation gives CASSDTGANYGYTF.

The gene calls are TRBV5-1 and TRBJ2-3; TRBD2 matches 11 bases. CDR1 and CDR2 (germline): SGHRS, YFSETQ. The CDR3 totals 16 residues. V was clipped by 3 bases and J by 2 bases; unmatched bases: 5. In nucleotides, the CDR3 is TGCGCCAGCAGCTACGGGACTAGCGGCTCCACAGATACGCAGTATTTT. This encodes CASSYGTSGSTDTQYF.

The CDR3 here is CASSVAGVDYEQYF. In DNA form, the CDR3 reads TGTGCCAGCAGCGTAGCTGGGGTAGACTACGAGCAGTACTTC. The chain employs TRBV9 and TRBJ2-7; D unresolved. Germline CDR1 SGDLS, CDR2 YYNGEE. The CDR3 extends over 14 amino acids. Trimming stripped 0 bases from V and 3 bases from J, with 10 bases between.

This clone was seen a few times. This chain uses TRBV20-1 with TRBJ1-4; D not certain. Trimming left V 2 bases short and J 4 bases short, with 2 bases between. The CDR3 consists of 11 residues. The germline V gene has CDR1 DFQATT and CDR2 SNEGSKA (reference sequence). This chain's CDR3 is CSARHNEKLFF. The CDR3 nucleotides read TGCAGTGCTAGACATAATGAAAAACTGTTTTTT.

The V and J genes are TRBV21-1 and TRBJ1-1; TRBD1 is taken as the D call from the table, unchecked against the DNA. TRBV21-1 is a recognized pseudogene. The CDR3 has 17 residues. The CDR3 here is CASSKRTGTGGRTEAFF. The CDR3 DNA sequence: TGTGCCAGCAGCAAAAGGACCGGGACAGGGGGGAGGACTGAAGCTTTCTTT.

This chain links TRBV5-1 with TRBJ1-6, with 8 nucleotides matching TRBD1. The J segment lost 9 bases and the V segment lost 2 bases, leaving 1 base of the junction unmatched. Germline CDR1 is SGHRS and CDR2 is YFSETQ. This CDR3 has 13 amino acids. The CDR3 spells CASSLTGGSPLHF. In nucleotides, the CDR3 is TGCGCCAGCAGCTTAACAGGGGGTTCACCCCTCCACTTT.

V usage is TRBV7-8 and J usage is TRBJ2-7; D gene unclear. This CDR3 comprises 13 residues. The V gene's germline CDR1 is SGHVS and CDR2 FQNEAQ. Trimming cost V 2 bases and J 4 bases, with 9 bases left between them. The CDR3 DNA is TGTGCCAGCAGCTTATCCCCCCTTTACGAGCAGTACTTC. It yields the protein CASSLSPLYEQYF.

Here the CDR3 DNA reads TGTGCCAGCTCTGGAGTACAGAATCGCAATCAGCCCCAGCATTTT. The encoded protein is CASSGVQNRNQPQHF. The chain employs TRBV2 and TRBJ1-5; D uncertain. In germline, CDR1 is SNHLY, CDR2 FYNNEI. The CDR3 consists of 15 residues. With 8 bases removed from V and 2 bases from J, the gap between germline ends came to 16 bases. Using reference TRBV2 and TRBJ1-5 for the parts outside the CDR3, the full variable domain is EPEVTQTPSHQVTQMGQEVILRCVPISNHLYFYWYRQILGQKVEFLVSFYNNEISEKSEIFDDQFSVERPDGSNFTLKIRSTKLEDSAMYFCASSGVQNRNQPQHFGDGTRLSIL.

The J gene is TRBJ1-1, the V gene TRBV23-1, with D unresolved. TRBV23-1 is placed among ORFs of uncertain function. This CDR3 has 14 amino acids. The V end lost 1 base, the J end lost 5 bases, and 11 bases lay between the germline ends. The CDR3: CASSQWKGSTEAFF. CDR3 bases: TGCGCCAGCAGTCAATGGAAAGGGAGTACTGAAGCTTTCTTT.

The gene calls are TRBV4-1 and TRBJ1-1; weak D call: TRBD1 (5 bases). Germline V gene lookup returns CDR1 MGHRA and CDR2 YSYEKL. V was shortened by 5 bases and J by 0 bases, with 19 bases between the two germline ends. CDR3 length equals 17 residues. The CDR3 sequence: CASSRTTTGAMNTEAFF. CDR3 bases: TGCGCCAGCAGCAGGACGACGACCGGGGCGATGAACACTGAAGCTTTCTTT.

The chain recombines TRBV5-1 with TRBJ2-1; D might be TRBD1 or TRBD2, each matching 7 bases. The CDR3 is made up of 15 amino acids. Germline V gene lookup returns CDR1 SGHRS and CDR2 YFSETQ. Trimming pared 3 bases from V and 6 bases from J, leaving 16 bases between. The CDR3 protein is CASSSGTAGPNEQFF. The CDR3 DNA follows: TGCGCCAGCAGCTCCGGGACAGCGGGGCCCAATGAGCAGTTCTTC.

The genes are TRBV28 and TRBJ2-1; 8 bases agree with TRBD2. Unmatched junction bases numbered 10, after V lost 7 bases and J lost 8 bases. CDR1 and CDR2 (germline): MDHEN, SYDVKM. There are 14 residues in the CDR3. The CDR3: CASKVGGESDEQFF. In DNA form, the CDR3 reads TGTGCCAGCAAGGTCGGGGGGGAATCAGATGAGCAGTTCTTC.

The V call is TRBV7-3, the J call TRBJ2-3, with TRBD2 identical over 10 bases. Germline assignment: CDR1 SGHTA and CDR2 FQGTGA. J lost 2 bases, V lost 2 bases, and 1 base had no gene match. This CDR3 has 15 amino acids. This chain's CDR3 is CASSLLAGATDTQYF. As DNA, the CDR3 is TGTGCCAGCAGCTTACTAGCGGGAGCCACAGATACGCAGTATTTT.

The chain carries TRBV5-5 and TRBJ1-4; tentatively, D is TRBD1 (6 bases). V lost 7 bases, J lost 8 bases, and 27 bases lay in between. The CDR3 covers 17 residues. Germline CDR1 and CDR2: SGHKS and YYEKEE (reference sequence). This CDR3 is CASGDVGFWGPEEKLFF. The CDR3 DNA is TGTGCCAGCGGTGATGTCGGGTTCTGGGGGCCGGAGGAAAAACTGTTTTTT. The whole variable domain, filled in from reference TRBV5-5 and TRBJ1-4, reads DAGVTQSPTHLIKTRGQQVTLRCSPISGHKSVSWYQQVLGQGPQFIFQYYEKEERGRGNFPDRFSARQFPNYSSELNVNALLLGDSALYLCASGDVGFWGPEEKLFFGSGTQLSVL.

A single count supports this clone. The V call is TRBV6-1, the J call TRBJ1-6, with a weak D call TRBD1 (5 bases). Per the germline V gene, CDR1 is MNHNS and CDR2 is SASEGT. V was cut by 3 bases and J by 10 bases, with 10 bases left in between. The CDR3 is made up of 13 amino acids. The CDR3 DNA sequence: TGTGCCAGCAGTGAGACAGTTAGATCACCCCTCCACTTT. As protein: CASSETVRSPLHF.

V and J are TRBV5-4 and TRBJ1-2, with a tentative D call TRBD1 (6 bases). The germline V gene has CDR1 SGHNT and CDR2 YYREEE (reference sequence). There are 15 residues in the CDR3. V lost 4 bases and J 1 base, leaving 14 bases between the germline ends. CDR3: CASSPRQAFNYGYTF. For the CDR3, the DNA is TGTGCCAGCAGCCCCCGACAGGCCTTTAACTATGGCTACACCTTC.

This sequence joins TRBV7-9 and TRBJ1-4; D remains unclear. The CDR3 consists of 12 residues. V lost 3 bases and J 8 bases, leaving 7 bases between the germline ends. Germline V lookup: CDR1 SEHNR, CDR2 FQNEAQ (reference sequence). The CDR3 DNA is TGTGCCAGCAGCTTCAAGGAAGAAAAACTGTTTTTT. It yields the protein CASSFKEEKLFF. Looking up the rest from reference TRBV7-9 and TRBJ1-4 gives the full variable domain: DTGVSQNPRHKITKRGQNVTFRCDPISEHNRLYWYRQTLGQGPEFLTYFQNEAQLEKSRLLSDRFSAERPKGSFSTLEIQRTEQGDSAMYLCASSFKEEKLFFGSGTQLSVL.

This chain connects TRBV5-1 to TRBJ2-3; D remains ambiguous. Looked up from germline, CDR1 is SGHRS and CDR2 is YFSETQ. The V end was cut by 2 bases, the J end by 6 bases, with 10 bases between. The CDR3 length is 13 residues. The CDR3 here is CASSFEATDTQYF. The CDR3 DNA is TGCGCCAGCAGCTTTGAAGCGACGGATACGCAGTATTTT. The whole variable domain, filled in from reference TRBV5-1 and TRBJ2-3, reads KAGVTQTPRYLIKTRGQQVTLSCSPISGHRSVSWYQQTPGQGLQFLFEYFSETQRNKGNFPGRFSGRQFSNSRSEMNVSTLELGDSALYLCASSFEATDTQYFGPGTRLTVL.

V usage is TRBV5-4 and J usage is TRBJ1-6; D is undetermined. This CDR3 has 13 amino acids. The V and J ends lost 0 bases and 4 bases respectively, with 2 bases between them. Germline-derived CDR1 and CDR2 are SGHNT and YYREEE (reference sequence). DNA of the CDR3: TGTGCCAGCAGCTTGGGGTATAATTCACCCCTCCACTTT. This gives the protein CASSLGYNSPLHF.

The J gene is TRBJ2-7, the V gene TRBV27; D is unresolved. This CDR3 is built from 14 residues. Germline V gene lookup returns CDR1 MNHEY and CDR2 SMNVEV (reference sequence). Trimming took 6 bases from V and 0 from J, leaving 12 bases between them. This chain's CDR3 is CASSRAGDSYEQYF. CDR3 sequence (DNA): TGTGCCAGCAGCCGAGCTGGAGACTCCTACGAGCAGTACTTC.

CDR3 sequence: CSVGLPSDTQYF. CDR3 DNA sequence: TGCAGCGTTGGTCTCCCGTCAGATACGCAGTATTTT. The chain couples TRBV29-1 to TRBJ2-3; D is unresolved. V lost 4 bases to trimming and J lost 4 bases, with 9 bases between them. CDR3 length: 12 amino acids. Germline loops: CDR1 SQVTM, CDR2 ANQGSEA.

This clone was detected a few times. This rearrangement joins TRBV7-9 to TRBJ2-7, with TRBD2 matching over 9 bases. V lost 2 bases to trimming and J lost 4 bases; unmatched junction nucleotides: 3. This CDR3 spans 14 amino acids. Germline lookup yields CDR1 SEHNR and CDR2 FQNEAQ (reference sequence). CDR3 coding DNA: TGTGCCAGCAGCTTAAGCGGGAGGAATTACGAGCAGTACTTC. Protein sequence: CASSLSGRNYEQYF.

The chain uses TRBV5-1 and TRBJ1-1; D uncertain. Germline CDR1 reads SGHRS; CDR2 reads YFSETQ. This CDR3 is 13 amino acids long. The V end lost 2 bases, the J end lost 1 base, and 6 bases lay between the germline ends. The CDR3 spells CASSLQRNTEAFF. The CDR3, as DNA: TGCGCCAGCAGCTTACAGCGGAACACTGAAGCTTTCTTT.

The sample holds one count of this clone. The DNA of the CDR3 is TGTGCCAGCAGCTATCGGTTTGAGCAGTTCTTC. Translation: CASSYRFEQFF. V and J are TRBV7-9 and TRBJ2-1; D remains ambiguous. V dropped 4 bases and J dropped 9 bases, with 7 bases sitting between them. This CDR3 comprises 11 residues. CDR1 and CDR2 from the germline V gene are SEHNR and FQNEAQ (reference sequence).